The entry that follows covers one TCR beta chain sequence. The sample comes from a study of blood T cells in healthy people across ages. The CDR3 is made up of 15 amino acids. With 0 bases removed from V and 0 bases from J, the gap between germline ends came to 6 bases. CDR1 ENHRY and CDR2 SYGVKD come from the germline V gene. Then a second PCR, running roughly 7 to 11 cycles, was carried out with a sample-barcoded 5' primer and a J-beta primer mix. TCRdb used MiXCR to reprocess the 5' RACE reads, holding one entry per CDR3 protein. The profile shows some 760,000 distinct CDR3 sequences, more than 20% of them singletons. These data were likewise used in another study, on T cells of mothers and their children. From that study: Thymic selection shapes TCR recombination output in related pairs, and it does so similarly in unrelated pairs. It was related mother-child pairs that showed slightly higher overlap than unrelated pairs, without reaching significance.

The source is a boy younger than 18 in good health. The V and J genes are TRBV10-3 and TRBJ2-1; no definite D call. The material sequenced was blood. CDR3 residues: CAISESSSSYNEQFF. CDR3 coding DNA: TGTGCCATCAGTGAGTCATCGAGCTCCTACAATGAGCAGTTCTTC.